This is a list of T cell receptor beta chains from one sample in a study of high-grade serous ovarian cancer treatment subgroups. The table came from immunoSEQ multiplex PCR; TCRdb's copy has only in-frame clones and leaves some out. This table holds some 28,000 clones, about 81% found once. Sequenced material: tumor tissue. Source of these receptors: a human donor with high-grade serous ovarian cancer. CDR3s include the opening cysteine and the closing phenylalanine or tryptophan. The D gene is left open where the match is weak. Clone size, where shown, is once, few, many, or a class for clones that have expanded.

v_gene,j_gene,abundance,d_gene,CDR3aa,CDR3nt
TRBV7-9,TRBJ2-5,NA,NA,CASSFYVTETQYF,TGTGCCAGCAGCTTCTACGTTACGGAGACCCAGTACTTC
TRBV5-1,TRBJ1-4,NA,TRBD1,CASSSTAGGADEKLFF,TGCGCCAGCAGCTCAACCGCAGGGGGCGCCGATGAAAAACTGTTTTTT
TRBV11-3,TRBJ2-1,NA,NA,CASSPSRGTRDEQFF,TGTGCCAGCAGCCCGTCGAGGGGAACGCGGGATGAGCAGTTCTTC
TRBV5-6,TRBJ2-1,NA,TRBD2,CASSLVGSLAGGTNNEQFF,TGTGCCAGCAGCTTGGTTGGTAGCCTAGCGGGAGGAACAAACAATGAGCAGTTCTTC
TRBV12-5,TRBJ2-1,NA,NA,CASGSQSSYNEQFF,TGTGCTAGTGGGAGCCAGAGCTCCTACAATGAGCAGTTCTTC
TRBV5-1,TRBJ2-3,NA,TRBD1,CASSLGTGGPTDTQYF,TGCGCCAGCAGCCTCGGGACAGGGGGCCCCACAGATACGCAGTATTTT
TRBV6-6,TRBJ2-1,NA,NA,CASSYEGIEQFF,TGTGCCAGCAGTTACGAGGGCATTGAGCAGTTCTTC
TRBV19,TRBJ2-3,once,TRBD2,CASSVGGVVTDTQYF,TGTGCCAGTAGTGTGGGAGGGGTCGTCACAGATACGCAGTATTTT
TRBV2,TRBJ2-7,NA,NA,CASSPTLGHSEQYF,TGTGCCAGCAGCCCCACTCTGGGACACTCCGAGCAGTACTTC
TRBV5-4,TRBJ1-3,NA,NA,CASSFFSPQGGGKGNTIYF,TGTGCCAGCAGCTTTTTCTCCCCCCAAGGGGGGGGCAAAGGAAACACCATATATTTT
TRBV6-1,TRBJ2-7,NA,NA,CASSPDLDRVYEQYF,TGTGCCAGCAGCCCCGATTTGGACAGAGTCTACGAGCAGTACTTC
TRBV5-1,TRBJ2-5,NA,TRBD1,CASSSSGTGEETQYF,TGCGCCAGCAGTTCGTCAGGGACAGGGGAAGAGACCCAGTACTTC
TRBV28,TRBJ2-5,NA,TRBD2,CASRRSGTSGRAGKTQYF,TGTGCCAGCAGGCGATCCGGGACTAGCGGGAGGGCCGGTAAGACCCAGTACTTC
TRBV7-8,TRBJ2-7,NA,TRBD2,CASSPPVREGPTWEQYF,TGTGCCAGCAGCCCCCCGGTCCGGGAGGGCCCTACGTGGGAGCAGTACTTC
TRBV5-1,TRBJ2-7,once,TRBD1,CASSQKQGGPYEQYF,TGCGCCAGCAGCCAAAAACAGGGGGGCCCCTACGAGCAGTACTTC
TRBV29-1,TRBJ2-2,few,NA,CSVREVGTGELFF,TGCAGCGTTAGGGAGGTAGGGACCGGGGAGCTGTTTTTT
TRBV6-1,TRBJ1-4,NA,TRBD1,CASSEARGQVKLFF,TGTGCCAGCAGTGAAGCGAGGGGGCAGGTCAAACTGTTTTTT
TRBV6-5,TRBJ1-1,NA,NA,CASRNADRNTEAFF,TGTGCCAGCAGAAACGCCGACCGGAACACTGAAGCTTTCTTT
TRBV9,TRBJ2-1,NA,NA,CASSTGESYNEQFF,TGTGCCAGCAGCACCGGGGAGAGCTACAATGAGCAGTTCTTC
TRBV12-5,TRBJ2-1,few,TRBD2,CASGLSLAGVDEQFF,TGTGCTAGTGGTTTGTCCCTAGCGGGAGTAGATGAGCAGTTCTTC
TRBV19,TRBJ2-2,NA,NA,CASRQGANTGELFF,TGTGCCAGTAGGCAGGGAGCGAACACCGGGGAGCTGTTTTTT
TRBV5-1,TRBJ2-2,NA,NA,CASSSSVNTGELFF,TGCGCCAGCAGCTCTAGCGTGAACACCGGGGAGCTGTTTTTT
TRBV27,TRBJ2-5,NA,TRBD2,CASRTSGRAETQYF,TGTGCCAGCAGAACTAGCGGGAGGGCAGAGACCCAGTACTTC
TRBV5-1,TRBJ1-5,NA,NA,CASSFGGDQPQHF,TGCGCCAGCAGCTTTGGTGGGGATCAGCCCCAGCATTTT
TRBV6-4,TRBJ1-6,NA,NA,CASRQGDSPLHF,TGTGCCAGCAGGCAAGGGGATTCACCCCTCCACTTT
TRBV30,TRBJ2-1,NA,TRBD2,CAWSPLAGSYNEQFF,TGTGCCTGGAGCCCCCTAGCGGGGTCCTACAATGAGCAGTTCTTC
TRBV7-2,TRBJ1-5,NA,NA,CASSSYSNQPQHF,TGTGCCAGCAGCTCCTATAGCAATCAGCCCCAGCATTTT
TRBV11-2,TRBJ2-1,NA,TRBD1,CASSSAGTGYNEQFF,TGTGCCAGCAGCTCTGCCGGGACAGGGTACAATGAGCAGTTCTTC
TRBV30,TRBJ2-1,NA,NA,CAWSFGNEQFF,TGTGCCTGGAGTTTCGGGAATGAGCAGTTCTTC
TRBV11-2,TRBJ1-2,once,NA,CASSLVRGRSMDNYGYTF,TGTGCCAGCAGCTTAGTGCGGGGGAGATCCATGGATAACTATGGCTACACCTTC
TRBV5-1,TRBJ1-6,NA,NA,CASSLDNGNSPLHF,TGCGCCAGCAGCTTGGACAACGGCAATTCACCCCTCCACTTT
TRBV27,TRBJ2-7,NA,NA,CAGSNEQYF,TGTGCCGGTTCTAACGAGCAGTACTTC
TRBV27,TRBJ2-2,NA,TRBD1,CASRLRTGNTGELFF,TGTGCCAGCAGGCTAAGGACAGGGAACACCGGGGAGCTGTTTTTT
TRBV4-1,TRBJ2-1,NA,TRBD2,CASSHIAGRIDNEQLF,TGCGCCAGCAGCCACATAGCGGGAAGGATTGACAATGAGCAGCTCTTC
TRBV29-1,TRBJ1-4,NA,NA,CSVELAPGKLFF,TGCAGCGTTGAATTGGCACCTGGAAAACTGTTTTTT
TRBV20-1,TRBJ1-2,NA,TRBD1,CSAGQGYGYTF,TGCAGTGCAGGACAGGGCTATGGCTACACCTTC
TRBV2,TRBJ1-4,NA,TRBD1,CASWIRQGMREKLFF,TGTGCCAGCTGGATCCGACAGGGGATGAGGGAAAAACTGTTTTTT
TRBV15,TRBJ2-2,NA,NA,CATSRVPSGELFF,TGTGCCACCAGCAGAGTTCCTAGCGGGGAGCTGTTTTTT
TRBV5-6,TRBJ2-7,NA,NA,CASFGGTGAYEQYF,TGTGCCAGCTTCGGGGGGACAGGAGCCTACGAGCAGTACTTC
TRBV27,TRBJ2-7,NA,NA,CASSLYSGYEQYF,TGTGCCAGCAGTTTATATAGCGGCTACGAGCAGTACTTC
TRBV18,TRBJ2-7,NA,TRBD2,CASSSGLGGGETYEQYF,TGTGCCAGCTCATCGGGACTCGGGGGGGGAGAAACCTACGAGCAGTACTTC
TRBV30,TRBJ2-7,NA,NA,CAWKLPPLYEQYF,TGTGCCTGGAAGCTACCACCACTCTACGAGCAGTACTTC
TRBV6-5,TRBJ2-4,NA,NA,CASRTNDIQYF,TGTGCCAGCAGGACTAACGACATTCAGTACTTC
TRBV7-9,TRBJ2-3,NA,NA,CASSTTGTYTDTQYF,TGTGCCAGCAGCACAACCGGGACCTACACAGATACGCAGTATTTT
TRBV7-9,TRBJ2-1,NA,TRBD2,CASHRGREGQEQFF,TGTGCCAGCCACCGGGGGCGGGAGGGCCAGGAGCAGTTCTTC
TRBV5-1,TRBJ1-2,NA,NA,CASRTEGYGYTF,TGCGCCAGCAGGACAGAAGGCTATGGCTACACCTTC
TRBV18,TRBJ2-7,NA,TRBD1,CASSDDRASRYEQYF,TGTGCCAGCTCTGATGACAGGGCCTCACGCTACGAGCAGTACTTC
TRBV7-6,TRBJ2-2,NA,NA,CASSFGTLGTGELFF,TGTGCCAGCAGCTTCGGCACTTTGGGCACCGGGGAGCTGTTTTTT
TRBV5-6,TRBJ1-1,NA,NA,CASSLEGVRTEAFF,TGTGCCAGCAGCTTGGAAGGGGTTCGCACTGAAGCTTTCTTT
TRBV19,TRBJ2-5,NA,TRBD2,CASSKGLAGQETQYF,TGTGCCAGTAGTAAAGGACTAGCGGGGCAAGAGACCCAGTACTTC
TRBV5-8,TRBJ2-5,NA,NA,CASSYFGRGHETQYF,TGTGCCAGCAGCTACTTTGGCAGGGGACACGAGACCCAGTACTTC